The 26 T cell receptor beta chains given below trace back to one sample, sequenced in a study of T-cell memory formation after mild COVID-19. TCRdb reprocessed the 5' RACE reads with MiXCR, giving one entry per CDR3 protein. The sample contains some 150,000 distinct CDR3 sequences, 25% of which appear only once. The sample comprised PBMCs or a T cell subset sorted from them (not recorded which). Receptors were obtained from an adult woman who had mild COVID-19 (a few samples of this study predate the infection). Cell type and time point are not known.

The CDR3 coding sequence is TGCGCCAGCAGCGCGGGAGCGTCCGGCGAGCAGTACTTC. Its protein is CASSAGASGEQYF. The V call is TRBV5-1, the J call TRBJ2-7; 7 bases fit TRBD2. This CDR3 region has 13 residues. Germline CDR1 is SGHRS and CDR2 is YFSETQ. V shed 4 bases and J 6 bases; nucleotides not matched to a gene: 7.

The chain carries TRBV7-9 and TRBJ1-5; D gene unclear. CDR1 is SEHNR, CDR2 FQNEAQ, per germline (reference sequence). Trimming pared 5 bases from V and 5 bases from J, leaving 10 bases between. The CDR3 extends over 13 amino acids. CDR3: CASSPRSDQPQHF. For the CDR3, the DNA is TGTGCCAGCAGCCCAAGATCCGATCAGCCCCAGCATTTT.

The V gene is TRBV7-6, the J gene TRBJ1-3, with a possible D match to TRBD1 (6 bases). CDR1 is SGHVS and CDR2 is FNYEAQ in the germline V gene. CDR3 length: 17 amino acids. Deletions cut 0 bases from V and 0 bases from J, with 12 bases between. CDR3 in amino acids: CASSLAAGAGSGNTIYF. CDR3 coding DNA: TGTGCCAGCAGCTTAGCGGCAGGGGCGGGCTCTGGAAACACCATATATTTT.

V gene TRBV4-1 combines with J gene TRBJ2-2; no definite D call. The length of the CDR3 is 14 residues. Per germline, CDR1 MGHRA and CDR2 YSYEKL. V dropped 5 bases and J dropped 3 bases, with 10 bases sitting between them. CDR3 residues: CASSSGSYTGELFF. The CDR3 nucleotides read TGCGCCAGCAGCTCTGGTTCATACACCGGGGAGCTGTTTTTT.

This clonotype has a single count. The rearrangement links TRBV9 to TRBJ2-6; D possibly uses TRBD1 or TRBD2 (6 bases each). The germline V gene has CDR1 SGDLS and CDR2 YYNGEE. V was cut by 0 bases and J by 0 bases, with 16 bases left in between. This CDR3 is built from 19 residues. CDR3 sequence reads: CASSVVRGWDISGANVLTF. The CDR3 DNA follows: TGTGCCAGCAGCGTAGTTCGGGGGTGGGACATCTCTGGGGCCAACGTCCTGACTTTC.

The rearrangement joins TRBV25-1 to TRBJ1-1, with 8 nucleotides matching TRBD1. CDR1 and CDR2 from the germline V gene are MGHDK and SYGVNS. The CDR3 totals 14 residues. V dropped 6 bases and J dropped 1; count of bases not matched to a gene: 4. The CDR3 loop reads CASSRQGPNTEAFF. CDR3 sequence (DNA): TGTGCCAGCAGCCGACAGGGGCCGAACACTGAAGCTTTCTTT.

The table lists this clonotype with a few counts. This chain connects TRBV6-2 or TRBV6-3 to TRBJ2-1; 8 bases are a match to TRBD2. The junction had 4 bases not matched to a gene; V was cut back by 7 bases and J by 2 bases. Germline values: CDR1 MNHEY, CDR2 SVGEGT. There are 14 residues in the CDR3. Written as DNA, the CDR3 is TGTGCCAGCATGACTAGCGCCCCCTACAATGAGCAGTTCTTC. Its protein product is CASMTSAPYNEQFF.

V and J are TRBV7-2 and TRBJ1-1; 11 bases agree with TRBD1. Unmatched junction bases numbered 11, after V lost 4 bases and J lost 4 bases. Germline V gene sequence: CDR1 SGHTA, CDR2 FQGNSA. There are 17 residues in the CDR3. In DNA form, the CDR3 reads TGTGCCAGCAGCTACCGGACAGGGGGCGCAATGGGCACTGAAGCTTTCTTT. The encoded protein is CASSYRTGGAMGTEAFF.

The chain links TRBV12-3 or TRBV12-4 to TRBJ2-1; perhaps D is TRBD1 or TRBD2 (5 bases each). The V end lost 6 bases, the J end lost 2 bases, and 17 bases lay between the germline ends. The CDR3 is 16 residues long. The DNA of the CDR3 is TGTGCCAGCAGCAATACCGGGACCCAACCCTACAATGAGCAGTTCTTC. Protein: CASSNTGTQPYNEQFF.

The CDR3 is CASSTGTGEVNGYTF. The DNA of the CDR3 is TGTGCCAGCAGCACCGGGACAGGGGAGGTGAATGGCTACACCTTC. The rearrangement joins TRBV6-2 or TRBV6-3 to TRBJ1-2; 10 positions match TRBD1. The V gene end was trimmed by 6 bases and the J gene end by 6 bases; junction bases not matched to a gene: 10. The V gene's germline CDR1 is MNHEY and CDR2 SVGEGT. The CDR3 sequence is 15 residues long.

This clonotype came up a few times. This chain connects TRBV6-2 or TRBV6-3 to TRBJ2-3; the match to TRBD2 covers 14 bases. CDR1 MNHEY and CDR2 SVGEGT come from the germline V gene. This CDR3 has 17 amino acids. Trimming removed 2 bases from V and 3 bases from J; junction bases left unmatched: 4. In nucleotides, the CDR3 is TGTGCCAGCAGTTACCCGACTAGCGGGGGGGAAACAGATACGCAGTATTTT. This sequence encodes CASSYPTSGGETDTQYF.

The gene calls are TRBV15 and TRBJ1-1; TRBD1 matches 8 bases. CDR1 and CDR2 (germline): LNHNV, YYDKDF (reference sequence). J gave up 2 bases and V 5 bases, and 7 bases lay outside the gene matches. There are 15 residues in the CDR3. Written as DNA, the CDR3 is TGTGCCACCAGCGTAGAGGGACAGGATAACACTGAAGCTTTCTTT. Protein sequence: CATSVEGQDNTEAFF.

This clonotype was observed a few times. The gene calls are TRBV3-1 and TRBJ2-5; D possibly corresponds to TRBD2 (5 bases). Trimming took off 4 bases at V and 5 bases at J, with 26 bases between the two ends. Germline V gives CDR1 LGHDT, CDR2 YNNKEL (reference sequence). The CDR3 extends over 18 amino acids. The CDR3 DNA follows: TGTGCCAGCAGCCGAATACTACTGTTGGGCGGGCCCCGTGAGACCCAGTACTTC. Its translation: CASSRILLLGGPRETQYF.

This clonotype was observed a handful of times. The chain recombines TRBV12-3 or TRBV12-4 with TRBJ1-3; D remains ambiguous. V was clipped by 5 bases and J by 7 bases, with 15 bases between them. There are 14 residues in the CDR3. This CDR3 reads CASSMARFWNTIYF. The DNA for the CDR3 is TGTGCCAGCAGTATGGCACGGTTCTGGAACACCATATATTTT.

This chain joins TRBV7-9 and TRBJ1-1, with D uncertain. The CDR3 is made up of 15 amino acids. The germline V gene has CDR1 SEHNR and CDR2 FQNEAQ (reference sequence). Between the trimmed V and J ends, which lost 0 bases and 0 bases, there was a span of 8 bases. CDR3: CASSLARDVNTEAFF. The DNA for the CDR3 is TGTGCCAGCAGCTTAGCTCGGGATGTGAACACTGAAGCTTTCTTT.

This chain joins TRBV12-3 or TRBV12-4 and TRBJ1-2, with 9 bases matching TRBD1. This CDR3 contains 14 residues. The junction had 3 bases not matched to a gene; V was cut back by 1 base and J by 6 bases. The CDR3 loop is CASSLGTGVHGYTF. The CDR3 nucleotides are TGTGCCAGCAGTTTAGGGACAGGGGTTCATGGCTACACCTTC.

The chain uses TRBV6-5 and TRBJ2-2; 11 positions agree with TRBD2. The trim removed 4 bases at V and 6 bases at J, leaving 4 bases unmatched. The CDR3 runs to 15 residues. CDR1 and CDR2 from the germline V gene are MNHEY and SVGAGI. CDR3 protein: CASSSTSGGPGELFF. The CDR3 DNA is TGTGCCAGCAGTTCCACTAGCGGGGGACCCGGGGAGCTGTTTTTT.

This sequence joins TRBV7-8 and TRBJ2-5; 7 positions match TRBD1. CDR1 SGHVS and CDR2 FQNEAQ come from the germline V gene. Trimming took 4 bases from V and 5 from J; bases not matched to a gene: 16. This CDR3 is built from 17 residues. The CDR3 nucleotides are TGTGCCAGCAGCTCTAGCCGCAGACAGGGTAGGATCGAGACCCAGTACTTC. It yields the protein CASSSSRRQGRIETQYF.

V and J are TRBV29-1 and TRBJ2-1, with 8 bases matching TRBD1. The CDR3 has 15 amino acids. After removal of 6 bases from V and 9 bases from J, the junction contained 16 bases not matched to a gene. Germline CDR1 reads SQVTM; CDR2 reads ANQGSEA. The CDR3 DNA reads TGCAGCGTCCCTACACAGGACAGGGTTTTTAGTGAGCAGTTCTTC. It translates to CSVPTQDRVFSEQFF.

The gene calls are TRBV29-1 and TRBJ2-1; the match to TRBD2 covers 9 bases. J was trimmed by 7 bases and V by 4 bases; bases with no gene match: 11. The germline gives CDR1 SQVTM, CDR2 ANQGSEA. The CDR3 is 15 residues long. The CDR3 spells CSVVISGTSLNEQFF. CDR3 in DNA: TGCAGCGTTGTGATCTCCGGGACTAGCTTGAATGAGCAGTTCTTC.

This chain connects TRBV24-1 to TRBJ2-1; 8 bases agree with TRBD1. Germline CDR1 is KGHDR and CDR2 is SFDVKD. This CDR3 region has 15 residues. J lost 4 bases, V lost 0 bases, and 1 base had no gene match. The CDR3 DNA is TGTGCCACCAGTGATTTGCGGGACAGGTACAATGAGCAGTTCTTC. This encodes CATSDLRDRYNEQFF.

In its sample, this clonotype was seen once. The rearrangement joins TRBV5-1 to TRBJ1-1; no firm D call. The germline gives CDR1 SGHRS, CDR2 YFSETQ. Trimming left V 0 bases short and J 0 bases short, with 9 bases between. The CDR3 contains 15 residues. In nucleotides, the CDR3 is TGCGCCAGCAGCTTGGATCAGGTCATGAACACTGAAGCTTTCTTT. Its translation: CASSLDQVMNTEAFF.

The chain links TRBV12-3 or TRBV12-4 to TRBJ1-3, with D tentatively TRBD1 (6 bases). V lost 2 bases and J 3 bases, leaving 32 bases between the germline ends. CDR3 length equals 22 residues. CDR3 residues: CASSLSGPAPHGAAGDGNTIYF. The CDR3 nucleotides are TGTGCCAGCAGTTTATCCGGCCCTGCCCCACATGGCGCCGCAGGGGATGGAAACACCATATATTTT.

The chain recombines TRBV29-1 with TRBJ1-2; TRBD1 aligns across 9 bases. Germline CDR1 SQVTM, CDR2 ANQGSEA. This CDR3 has 13 amino acids. After removal of 8 bases from V and 3 bases from J, the junction contained 7 bases not matched to a gene. CDR3 in amino acids: CSTHRDRDYGYTF. CDR3 DNA sequence: TGCAGCACGCACCGGGACAGGGACTATGGCTACACCTTC.

This clonotype has a handful of counts. The chain employs TRBV29-1 and TRBJ1-5; D not resolved. Germline V CDR1 and CDR2: SQVTM, ANQGSEA. The CDR3 has 11 amino acids. Trimming pared 5 bases from V and 7 bases from J, leaving 9 bases between. The CDR3 nucleotides are TGCAGCGTTTTTAAACCCCAGCCCCAGCATTTT. Its protein product is CSVFKPQPQHF.

This clonotype has only a few counts. The CDR3 DNA follows: TGTGCCAGCAGTACCTGGGGGGCGGACACTGAAGCTTTCTTT. As protein: CASSTWGADTEAFF. The chain is built from TRBV6-5 and TRBJ1-1; maybe TRBD1 (6 bases). Germline CDR1 is MNHEY and CDR2 is SVGAGI. V was pared by 5 bases and J by 3 bases, with 13 bases between. The CDR3 is made up of 14 amino acids.